This T cell receptor beta chain was sequenced during a study of blood T cell repertoires in COVID-19. For the study at large: The United States, Italy and Spain supplied acute and convalescent COVID-19 samples. T cells, B-cell-depleted T cells, or PBMCs supplied cDNA or gDNA.

This CDR3 region has 11 residues. Trimming cost V 8 bases and J 5 bases, with 9 bases left between them. CDR1 is ENHRY and CDR2 is SYGVKD in the germline V gene. Original methodology: Reference gene primer amplification gave nucleated cell count estimates. Method: immunoSEQ multiplex PCR; TCRdb's copy keeps in-frame clones and lacks some. That table supplies the V and J calls and clone size; D and trimming were determined from the DNA. The table has 380,000 or so clones, roughly 90% seen once; the top ten hold approximately 1.2%. The chain joins TRBV10-3 to TRBJ1-1; D is ambiguous. Input material: peripheral blood. This clonotype was sampled from a man between 35 and 55 years old with acute or convalescent COVID-19. The CDR3 is CAIAGSTEAFF. For the CDR3, the DNA is TGTGCCATCGCGGGATCGACTGAAGCTTTCTTT.